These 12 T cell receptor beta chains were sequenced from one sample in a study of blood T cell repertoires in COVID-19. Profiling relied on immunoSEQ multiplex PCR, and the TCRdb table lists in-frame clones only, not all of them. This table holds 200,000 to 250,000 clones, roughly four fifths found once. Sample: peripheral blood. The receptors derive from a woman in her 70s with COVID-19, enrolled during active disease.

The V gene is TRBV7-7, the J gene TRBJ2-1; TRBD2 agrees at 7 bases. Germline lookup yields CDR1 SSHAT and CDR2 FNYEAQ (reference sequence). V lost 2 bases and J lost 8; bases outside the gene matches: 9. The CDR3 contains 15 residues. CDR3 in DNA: TGTGCCAGCAGCTTACTCGCGGGGGTTAGTGATGAGCAGTTCTTC. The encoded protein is CASSLLAGVSDEQFF. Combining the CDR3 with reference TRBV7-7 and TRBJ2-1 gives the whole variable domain GAGVSQSPRYKVTKRGQDVTLRCDPISSHATLYWYQQALGQGPEFLTYFNYEAQPDKSGLPSDRFSAERPEGSISTLTIQRTEQRDSAMYRCASSLLAGVSDEQFFGPGTRLTVL.

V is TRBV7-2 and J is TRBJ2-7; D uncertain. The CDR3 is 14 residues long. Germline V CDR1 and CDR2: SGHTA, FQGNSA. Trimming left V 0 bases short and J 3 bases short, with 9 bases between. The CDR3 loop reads CASSLARLVYEQYF. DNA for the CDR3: TGTGCCAGCAGCTTAGCGCGCCTAGTCTACGAGCAGTACTTC.

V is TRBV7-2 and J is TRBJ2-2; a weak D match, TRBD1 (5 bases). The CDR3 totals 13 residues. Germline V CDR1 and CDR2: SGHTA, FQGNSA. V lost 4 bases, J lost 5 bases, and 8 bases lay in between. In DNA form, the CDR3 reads TGTGCCAGCAGCTACCAGGGTACCGGGGAGCTGTTTTTT. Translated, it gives CASSYQGTGELFF.

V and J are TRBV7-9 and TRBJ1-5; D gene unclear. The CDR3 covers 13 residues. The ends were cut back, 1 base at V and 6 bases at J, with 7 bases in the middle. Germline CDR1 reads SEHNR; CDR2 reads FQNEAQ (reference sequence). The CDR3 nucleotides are TGTGCCAGCAGCTTAGAGGGAGCTCAGCCCCAGCATTTT. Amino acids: CASSLEGAQPQHF. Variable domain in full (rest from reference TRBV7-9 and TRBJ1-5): DTGVSQNPRHKITKRGQNVTFRCDPISEHNRLYWYRQTLGQGPEFLTYFQNEAQLEKSRLLSDRFSAERPKGSFSTLEIQRTEQGDSAMYLCASSLEGAQPQHFGDGTRLSIL.

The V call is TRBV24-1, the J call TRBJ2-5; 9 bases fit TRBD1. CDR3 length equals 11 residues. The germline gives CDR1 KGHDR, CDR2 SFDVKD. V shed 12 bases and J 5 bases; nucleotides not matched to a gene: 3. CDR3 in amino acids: CAGDREETQYF. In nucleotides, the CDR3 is TGTGCCGGGGACAGGGAGGAGACCCAGTACTTC.

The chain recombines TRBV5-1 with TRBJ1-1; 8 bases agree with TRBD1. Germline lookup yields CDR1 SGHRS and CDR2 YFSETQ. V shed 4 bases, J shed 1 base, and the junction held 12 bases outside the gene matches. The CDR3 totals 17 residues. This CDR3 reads CASSPLGMDRANTEAFF. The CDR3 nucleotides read TGCGCCAGCAGCCCTTTAGGGATGGACAGGGCGAACACTGAAGCTTTCTTT.

CDR3 in DNA: TGTGCCAGTAGTATCATGTGGGGGGGCAATCAGCCCCAGCATTTT. It yields the protein CASSIMWGGNQPQHF. V gene TRBV19 combines with J gene TRBJ1-5; a weak D match, TRBD1 (5 bases). Germline V gene sequence: CDR1 LNHDA, CDR2 SQIVND (reference sequence). CDR3 length: 15 residues. V lost 3 bases and J lost 2, with 11 bases in between.

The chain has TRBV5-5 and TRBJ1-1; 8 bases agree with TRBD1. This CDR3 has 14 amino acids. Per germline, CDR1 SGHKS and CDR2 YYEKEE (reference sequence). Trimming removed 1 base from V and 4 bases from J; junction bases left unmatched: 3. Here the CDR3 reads CASSLTGQGTEAFF. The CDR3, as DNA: TGTGCCAGCAGCTTGACAGGACAGGGCACTGAAGCTTTCTTT.

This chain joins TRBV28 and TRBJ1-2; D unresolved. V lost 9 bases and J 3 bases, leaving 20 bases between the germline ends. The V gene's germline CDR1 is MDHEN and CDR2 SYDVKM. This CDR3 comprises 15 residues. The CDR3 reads CASSSPAGSDYGYTF. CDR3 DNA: TGTGCCAGTTCTTCACCCGCGGGGAGCGACTATGGCTACACCTTC.

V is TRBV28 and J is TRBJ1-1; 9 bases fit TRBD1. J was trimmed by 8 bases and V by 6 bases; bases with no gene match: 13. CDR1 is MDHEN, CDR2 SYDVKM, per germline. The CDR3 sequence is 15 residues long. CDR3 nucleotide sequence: TGTGCCAGCAGCCGGATCGACAGGGGGGATTGGGAAGCTTTCTTT. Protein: CASSRIDRGDWEAFF.

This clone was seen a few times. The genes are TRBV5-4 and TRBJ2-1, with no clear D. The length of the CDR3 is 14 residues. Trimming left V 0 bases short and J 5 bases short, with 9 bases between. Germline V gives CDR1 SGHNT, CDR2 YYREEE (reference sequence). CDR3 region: CASSLVIDDNEQFF. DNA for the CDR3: TGTGCCAGCAGCTTGGTAATAGATGACAATGAGCAGTTCTTC.

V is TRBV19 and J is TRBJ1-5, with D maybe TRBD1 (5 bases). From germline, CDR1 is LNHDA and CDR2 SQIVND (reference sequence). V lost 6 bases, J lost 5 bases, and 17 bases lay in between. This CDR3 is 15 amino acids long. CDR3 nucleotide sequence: TGTGCCAGTAGGCAGGGTGATGGAAGTTATCAGCCCCAGCATTTT. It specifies CASRQGDGSYQPQHF.